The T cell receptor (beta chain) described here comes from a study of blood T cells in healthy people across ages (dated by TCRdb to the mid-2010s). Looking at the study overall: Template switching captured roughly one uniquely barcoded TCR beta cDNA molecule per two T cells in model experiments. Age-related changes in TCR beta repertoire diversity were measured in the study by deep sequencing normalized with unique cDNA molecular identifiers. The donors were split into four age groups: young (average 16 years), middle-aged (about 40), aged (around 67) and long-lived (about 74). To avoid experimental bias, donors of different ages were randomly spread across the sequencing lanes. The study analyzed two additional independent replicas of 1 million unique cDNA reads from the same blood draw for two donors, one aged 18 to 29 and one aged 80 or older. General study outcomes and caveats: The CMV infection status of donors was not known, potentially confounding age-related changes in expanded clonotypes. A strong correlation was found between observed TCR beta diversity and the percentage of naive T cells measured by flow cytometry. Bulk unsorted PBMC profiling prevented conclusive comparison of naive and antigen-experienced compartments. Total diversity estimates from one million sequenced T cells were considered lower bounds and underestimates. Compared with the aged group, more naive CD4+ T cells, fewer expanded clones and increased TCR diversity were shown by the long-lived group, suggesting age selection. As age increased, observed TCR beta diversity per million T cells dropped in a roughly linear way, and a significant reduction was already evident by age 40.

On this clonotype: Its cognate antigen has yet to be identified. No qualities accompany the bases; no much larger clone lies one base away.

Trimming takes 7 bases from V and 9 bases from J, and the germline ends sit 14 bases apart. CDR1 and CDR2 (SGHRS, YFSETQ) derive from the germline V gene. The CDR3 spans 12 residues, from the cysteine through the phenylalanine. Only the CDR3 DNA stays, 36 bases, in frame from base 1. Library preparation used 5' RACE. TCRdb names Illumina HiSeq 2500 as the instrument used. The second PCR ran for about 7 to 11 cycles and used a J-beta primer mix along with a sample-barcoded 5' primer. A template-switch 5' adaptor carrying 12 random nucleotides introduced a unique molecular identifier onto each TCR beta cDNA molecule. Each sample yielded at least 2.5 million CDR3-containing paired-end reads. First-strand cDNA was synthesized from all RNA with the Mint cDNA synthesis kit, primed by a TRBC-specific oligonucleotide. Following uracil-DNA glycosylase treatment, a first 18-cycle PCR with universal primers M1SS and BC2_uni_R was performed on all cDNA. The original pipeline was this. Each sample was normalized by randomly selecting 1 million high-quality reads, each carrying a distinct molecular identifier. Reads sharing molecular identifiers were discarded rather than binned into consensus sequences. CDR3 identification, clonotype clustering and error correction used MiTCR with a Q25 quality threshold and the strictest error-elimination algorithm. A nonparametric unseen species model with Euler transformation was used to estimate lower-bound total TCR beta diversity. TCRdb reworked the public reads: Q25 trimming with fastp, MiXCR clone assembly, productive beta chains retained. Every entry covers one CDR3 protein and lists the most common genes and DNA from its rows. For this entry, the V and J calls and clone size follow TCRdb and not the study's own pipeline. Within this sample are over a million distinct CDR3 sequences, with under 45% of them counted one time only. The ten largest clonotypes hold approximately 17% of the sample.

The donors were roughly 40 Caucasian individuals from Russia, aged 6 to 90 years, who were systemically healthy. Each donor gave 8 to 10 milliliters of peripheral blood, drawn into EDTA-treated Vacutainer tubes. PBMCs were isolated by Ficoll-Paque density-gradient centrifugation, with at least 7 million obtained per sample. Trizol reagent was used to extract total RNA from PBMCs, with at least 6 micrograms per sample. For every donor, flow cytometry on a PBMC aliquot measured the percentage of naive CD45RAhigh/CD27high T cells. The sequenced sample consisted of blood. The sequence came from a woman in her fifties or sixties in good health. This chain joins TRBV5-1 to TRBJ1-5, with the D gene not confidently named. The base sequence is TGCGCCAGCTTACCTCGCGATCGGCCCCAGCATTTT. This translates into CASLPRDRPQHF.